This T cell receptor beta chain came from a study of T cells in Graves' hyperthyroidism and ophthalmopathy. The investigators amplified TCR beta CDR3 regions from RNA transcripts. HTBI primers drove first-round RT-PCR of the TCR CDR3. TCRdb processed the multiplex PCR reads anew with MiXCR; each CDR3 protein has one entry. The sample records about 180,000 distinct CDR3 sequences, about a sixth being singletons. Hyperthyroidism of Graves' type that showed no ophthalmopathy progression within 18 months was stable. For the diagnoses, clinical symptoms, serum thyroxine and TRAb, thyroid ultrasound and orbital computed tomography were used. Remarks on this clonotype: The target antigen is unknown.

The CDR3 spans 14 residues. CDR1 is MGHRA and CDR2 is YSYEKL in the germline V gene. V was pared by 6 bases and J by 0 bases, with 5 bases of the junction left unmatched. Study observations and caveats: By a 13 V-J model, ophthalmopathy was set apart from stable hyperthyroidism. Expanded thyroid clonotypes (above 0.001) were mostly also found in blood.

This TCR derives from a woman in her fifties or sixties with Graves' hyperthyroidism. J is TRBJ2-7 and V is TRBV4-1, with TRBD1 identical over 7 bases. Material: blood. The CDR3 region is CASRRGLSSYEQYF. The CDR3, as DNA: TGCGCCAGCAGGAGGGGGCTCAGCTCCTACGAGCAGTACTTC.